These 4 T cell receptor beta chains share one sample of origin, sequenced in a study of T cell clonality in common variable immunodeficiency (dated by TCRdb to between 2014 and 2017). What the study reported, not specific to this receptor: Fewer deletions and N-nucleotide insertions were reportedly observed in CVID TCRbeta sequences, and highly modified clones with 13 or more V deletions were reportedly absent from CVID TCRbeta sequences.

The method was the immunoSEQ multiplex PCR assay. Sourced from immuneACCESS, this table was stored by TCRdb with only in-frame sequences that have V and J called. A share of the clones is absent; for the studies checked, an unresolved V gene accounts for under half, and the remainder has no known explanation. The sample has around 21,000 clones on record, with no singletons. In total, the top ten clones hold 6% to 7% of the sample. These receptors lack a known antigen. Material for sequencing was peripheral blood mononuclear cells. These receptors all stem from a human donor with common variable immunodeficiency.

This clone was observed many times. The CDR3 end is not reached by the read, which stops 3 residues before it; the germline J gene fills it in. V is TRBV5-1 and J is TRBJ2-3; D is perhaps TRBD2 (5 bases). This CDR3 region has 15 residues. The germline gives CDR1 SGHRS, CDR2 YFSETQ. Trimming shortened V by 0 bases and J by 0 bases, and 8 bases separated the two germline ends. CDR3 residues: CASSLALASTDTQYF. The CDR3 DNA, read in part, is TGCGCCAGCAGCTTGGCGCTAGCTAGCACAGATACG.

This clone has a handful of counts. The CDR3 sequence is CASRQGANEQYF. The DNA read from the CDR3 is TGTGCCAGCAGACAGGGGGCAAACGAG. The rearrangement links TRBV6-2 or TRBV6-3 to TRBJ2-7; TRBD1 agrees at 9 bases. The read ends 3 residues shy of where the CDR3 ends; the end is completed using the germline J gene. From germline, CDR1 is MNHEY and CDR2 SVGEGT. The CDR3 sequence is 12 residues long. The V segment lost 6 bases and the J segment 5 bases; nucleotides outside the gene matches: 2.

This clone was recorded many times. The DNA ends 3 residues before the CDR3 does, and the rest of the CDR3 is filled in from the germline J gene. V is TRBV12-3 or TRBV12-4 and J is TRBJ2-5, with no clear D. This CDR3 spans 11 amino acids. Deletions cut 3 bases from V and 5 bases from J, with 4 bases between. Partial CDR3 DNA: TGTGCCAGCAGTTTTCTGGAGACC. Translation gives CASSFLET. The whole CDR3 reads CASSFLETQYF.

The table lists this clone with a few counts. Read coverage stops 3 residues before the CDR3 terminus; the germline J gene supplies the remainder. The rearrangement links TRBV19 to TRBJ2-7; 13 bases are a match to TRBD2. The trim removed 6 bases at V and 5 bases at J, leaving 4 bases unmatched. The germline CDR1 and CDR2 sequences are LNHDA and SQIVND (reference sequence). This CDR3 is 14 amino acids long. CDR3 in amino acids: CASSRTSGRHEQYF. CDR3 DNA (partial): TGTGCCAGTAGCCGGACTAGCGGGAGACACGAG.